These 5 T cell receptor beta chains originate from one sample sequenced in a study of T cells in women clearing cervical HPV infection. The repertoire was sequenced with immunoSEQ multiplex PCR; TCRdb's copy has only in-frame clones and lacks some. Here the sample table reports approximately 30,000 clones. Material: blood buffy coat. These receptors all come from a woman aged 18-70 years with a cervical HPV16 infection that either progressed to CIN3+ or cleared (not recorded which).

A remark on this clone: The read ends 3 residues shy of where the CDR3 ends; the end is completed using the germline J gene. This chain uses TRBV7-9 with TRBJ1-1; a possible D gene is TRBD1 (6 bases). Germline CDR1 SEHNR, CDR2 FQNEAQ (reference sequence). The V gene lost 6 bases and the J gene lost 0 bases, with 14 bases spanning the gap. CDR3 length: 15 amino acids. CDR3 sequence reads: CASSPHQGMNTEAFF. The CDR3 DNA, read in part, is TGTGCCAGCAGTCCACATCAGGGGATGAACACTGAA. Together with reference TRBV7-9 and TRBJ1-1, the CDR3 gives the full variable domain: DTGVSQNPRHKITKRGQNVTFRCDPISEHNRLYWYRQTLGQGPEFLTYFQNEAQLEKSRLLSDRFSAERPKGSFSTLEIQRTEQGDSAMYLCASSPHQGMNTEAFFGQGTRLTVV.

The CDR3 loop reads CASSRVSGAGGRETQYF. The CDR3 DNA, read in part, is TGTGCCAGCTCACGCGTGTCGGGAGCGGGGGGCAGAGAGACG. The rearrangement joins TRBV18 to TRBJ2-3; 9 nucleotides match TRBD2. The CDR3 extends 3 residues past the end of the read, so its final part is completed from the germline J gene. The CDR3 length is 17 residues. The germline V gene encodes CDR1 KGHSH and CDR2 LQKENI.

As to this clone: The read is 3 residues too short to cover the CDR3 end, so that end is filled in from the germline J gene. The chain is built from TRBV7-3 and TRBJ1-3; D is unclear. This CDR3 has 14 amino acids. Per germline, CDR1 SGHTA and CDR2 FQGTGA. V lost 5 bases and J 0 bases, leaving 8 bases between the germline ends. The CDR3 reads CASSPSVSGNTIYF. CDR3 DNA, as far as it was read: TGTGCCAGCAGCCCCTCAGTCTCTGGAAACACC.

Incomplete CDR3 DNA: TGTGCCATCAGGACAGGTTACGAG. Its protein product is CAIRTGYE. The CDR3 as a whole reads CAIRTGYEQYF. This chain uses TRBV10-3 with TRBJ2-7, with D possibly TRBD1 on 6 matching bases. The read ends 3 residues early relative to the CDR3; the germline J gene fills the gap. This CDR3 comprises 11 residues. V was shortened by 6 bases and J by 4 bases, with 7 bases between the two germline ends. Germline V gene lookup returns CDR1 ENHRY and CDR2 SYGVKD.

Regarding this clone: From the germline J gene comes the end of the CDR3, since the read stops 3 residues before it. This chain links TRBV18 with TRBJ1-2; 7 positions match TRBD1. CDR3 size: 14 residues. With V trimmed by 6 bases and J by 4 bases, 8 bases remained unmatched. Germline assignment: CDR1 KGHSH and CDR2 LQKENI. The CDR3 here is CASSPEDRPYGYTF. Partial CDR3 DNA: TGTGCCAGCTCTCCAGAGGACAGGCCCTATGGC.